This T cell receptor (beta chain) was found in a study of CD8 T cells in Susac syndrome (dated by TCRdb to the late 2010s). Notes on the research overall: Whether CD8+ T cell activation and differentiation in Susac syndrome was antigen driven was tested using repertoire sequencing.

The full study reports these points: The number of individuals in the TCR sequencing and HLA analysis was recognized as being relatively small.

High-throughput TCR beta sequencing profiled peripheral blood CD8+ and CD4+ T cells from healthy donors, Susac syndrome patients and multiple sclerosis patients. The multiple sclerosis controls were treatment-naive patients whose relapsing-remitting disease, either stable or active, fulfilled the revised McDonald criteria. Bulk CD8+ and CD4+ T cells were purified by magnetic negative isolation, whereas CD8+ TEMRA cells were enriched by FACS. Blood was collected in EDTA tubes and processed within 24 hours, with PBMCs isolated through density gradient centrifugation. PBMCs intended for TCR sequencing were frozen in liquid nitrogen and were later thawed in a 37 degrees C water bath. A purity of at least 90% was achieved for sorted or isolated CD4+, CD8+ and CD8+ TEMRA cells. For CDR1 and CDR2, the germline V gene lists SQVTM and ANQGSEA. Cut back by 4 bases and 0 bases, the V and J ends lie 9 bases apart. The cysteine opens and the phenylalanine closes a CDR3 of 13 amino acids. Just CDR3 DNA is preserved here, 39 bases in frame from base 1.

A remark on this clonotype: Its antigen remains unidentified. No quality values exist for individual bases; no much larger clone is one base distant.

RNA was extracted with the RNeasy kit and roughly 0.45 to 1 ug was reverse transcribed using random hexamers. TCR beta CDR3 regions were amplified with the immunoSEQ multiplex PCR assay covering 54 Vbeta and 13 Jbeta segments. Bias from PCR amplification was corrected by using a synthetic template baseline for primer optimization and for computational correction. Processing in the source paper ran as follows. Reads were annotated to V, D and J genes per IMGT and analyzed with immunoSEQ Analyzer, keeping only productive sequences. Clonality was calculated as one minus the Shannon entropy normalized by log2 of the number of productive unique sequences. Public and private clones were assessed among the 100 most prevalent clones of each patient and control. A clone was defined as Susac-specific if it was absent from the healthy and MS cohorts, from some 1,100 published viral clones and from other ImmuneACCESS disease sequences. The public reads were quality trimmed at Q25 with fastp and then assembled into clones with MiXCR by TCRdb, keeping productive beta chains. Every CDR3 protein is listed once, alongside the most common genes and DNA of its rows. The V and J calls were determined by TCRdb, not by the authors. The sample data list about 71,000 distinct CDR3 sequences, and nearly 96% of these were observed just once. The ten top clones hold 0.095% to 0.12% of the sample.

This sequence uses TRBV29-1 and TRBJ1-1, and perhaps TRBD1 as D gene, on 6 matching bases. Sequencing was performed on CD4+ T cells from PBMCs. The sequence was collected from a human donor with multiple sclerosis. CDR3 region: CSVGGQMNTEAFF. The nucleotide sequence is TGCAGCGTTGGTGGACAGATGAACACTGAAGCTTTCTTT.